This passage covers 31 T cell receptor beta chains from one sample sequenced in a study of blood T cell repertoires in COVID-19. Measured with immunoSEQ multiplex PCR; TCRdb has only the in-frame clones, and not every one. The table shows 100,000 to 150,000 clones, with 85% to 90% occurring only once. Sequenced material: peripheral blood. These receptors were taken from a man aged 60 to 75 with COVID-19, enrolled during active disease.

The rearrangement joins TRBV6-5 to TRBJ2-3, with 9 positions matching TRBD1. The CDR3 is made up of 15 amino acids. Trimming took 7 bases from V and 7 from J; bases not matched to a gene: 12. CDR1 MNHEY and CDR2 SVGAGI come from the germline V gene. CDR3 nucleotides: TGTGCCAGCAATATTATCCGGGACAGGGTAAATACGCAGTATTTT. Its translation is CASNIIRDRVNTQYF.

This clone was recorded only once. J is TRBJ2-1 and V is TRBV19; tentatively, D is TRBD1 (5 bases). This CDR3 has 16 amino acids. Germline assignment: CDR1 LNHDA and CDR2 SQIVND (reference sequence). With 3 bases removed from V and 6 bases from J, the gap between germline ends came to 18 bases. In DNA form, the CDR3 reads TGTGCCAGTAGTATGGCAAAGGGGTCCCATGGCAATGAGCAGTTCTTC. Protein sequence: CASSMAKGSHGNEQFF.

This chain uses TRBV29-1 with TRBJ1-5; possible D gene TRBD1, 6 bases. The CDR3 consists of 13 residues. Per the germline V gene, CDR1 is SQVTM and CDR2 is ANQGSEA. The ends were cut back, 6 bases at V and 5 bases at J, with 14 bases in the middle. The DNA of the CDR3 is TGCAGCGTCGGGAGGGACAAATATCAGCCCCAGCATTTT. Encoded protein: CSVGRDKYQPQHF.

This clone was observed a single time. V gene TRBV6-6 combines with J gene TRBJ2-3; D perhaps matches TRBD1 (6 bases). V was pared by 7 bases and J by 0 bases, with 8 bases between. The CDR3 is made up of 13 amino acids. Germline V gives CDR1 MNHNY, CDR2 SVGAGI (reference sequence). The DNA of the CDR3 is TGTGCCAGCAACAGGGATAGCACAGATACGCAGTATTTT. Translation: CASNRDSTDTQYF.

In its sample, this clone was seen once. This chain uses TRBV24-1 with TRBJ2-7; 9 bases map to TRBD1. Germline V gene data show CDR1 as KGHDR and CDR2 as SFDVKD. The length of the CDR3 is 17 residues. J was trimmed by 4 bases and V by 4 bases; bases with no gene match: 13. CDR3 sequence (DNA): TGTGCCACCAGTGACGCCCGGGGGGACAGGGCTCCTTACGAGCAGTACTTC. As protein: CATSDARGDRAPYEQYF.

The chain joins TRBV28 to TRBJ1-3; no firm D call. The CDR3 totals 14 residues. Between the trimmed V and J ends, which lost 6 bases and 0 bases, there was a span of 9 bases. Germline V gives CDR1 MDHEN, CDR2 SYDVKM. CDR3: CASRIPSSGNTIYF. Here the CDR3 DNA reads TGTGCCAGCAGAATCCCGAGCTCTGGAAACACCATATATTTT.

J is TRBJ1-1 and V is TRBV7-9; 7 bases fit TRBD1. Germline-derived CDR1 and CDR2 are SEHNR and FQNEAQ (reference sequence). Losses at the gene ends were 6 bases for V and 8 bases for J; bases not matched to a gene: 9. The CDR3 totals 13 residues. The CDR3 region has the DNA TGTGCCAGCAGACATACTACAGGGGTGGAAGCTTTCTTT. This gives the protein CASRHTTGVEAFF.

The chain employs TRBV19 and TRBJ1-1; D not certain. From germline, CDR1 is LNHDA and CDR2 SQIVND (reference sequence). Trimming left V 4 bases short and J 0 bases short, with 15 bases between. This CDR3 is 16 amino acids long. CDR3 amino acids: CASSNGFRGVNTEAFF. The CDR3 region has the DNA TGTGCCAGTAGTAACGGCTTCCGGGGTGTGAACACTGAAGCTTTCTTT. The variable domain in full, with the rest retrieved from reference TRBV19 and TRBJ1-1, is DGGITQSPKYLFRKEGQNVTLSCEQNLNHDAMYWYRQDPGQGLRLIYYSQIVNDFQKGDIAEGYSVSREKKESFPLTVTSAQKNPTAFYLCASSNGFRGVNTEAFFGQGTRLTVV.

The chain employs TRBV5-1 and TRBJ1-2; 8 bases fit TRBD1. This CDR3 has 16 residues. V was clipped by 3 bases and J by 2 bases; unmatched bases: 9. CDR1 is SGHRS and CDR2 is YFSETQ in the germline V gene. The CDR3 DNA is TGCGCCAGCAGCTGGCAACAGGGGGGAGGGAACTATGGCTACACCTTC. Translation: CASSWQQGGGNYGYTF.

The rearrangement uses TRBV4-2 and TRBJ2-3; 7 bases agree with TRBD2. After removal of 0 bases from V and 4 bases from J, the junction contained 7 bases not matched to a gene. Germline values: CDR1 LGHNA, CDR2 YNFKEQ. The CDR3 loop spans 16 amino acids. CDR3: CASSQEEGRGADTQYF. As DNA, the CDR3 is TGTGCCAGCAGCCAAGAAGAGGGACGGGGGGCAGATACGCAGTATTTT.

As regards this clone: Relative to the germline gene, one junction end is altered; a read error may explain this. The rearrangement uses TRBV3-1 (or the pseudogene TRBV3-2) and TRBJ1-1; D ambiguous. Germline CDR1 is LGHDT and CDR2 is YNNKEL (reference sequence). This CDR3 is 14 amino acids long. This chain's CDR3 is CASSQDHGNPEAFF. The CDR3 bases are TGTGCCAGCAGCCAGGACCACGGGAACCCTGAAGCTTTCTTT.

This chain uses TRBV7-2 with TRBJ1-3, with TRBD1 identical over 8 bases. The CDR3 contains 16 residues. With 5 bases clipped from V and 4 bases from J, the junction kept 10 bases outside the gene matches. CDR1 is SGHTA, CDR2 FQGNSA, per germline. The CDR3 loop is CASSPQDRGKGNTIYF. The CDR3 nucleotides read TGTGCCAGCAGCCCCCAAGACAGGGGAAAAGGAAACACCATATATTTT.

J is TRBJ1-4 and V is TRBV6-5; D is unresolved. The CDR3 contains 12 residues. Germline V CDR1 and CDR2: MNHEY, SVGAGI. Trimming stripped 6 bases from V and 5 bases from J, with 7 bases between. The CDR3 nucleotides read TGTGCCAGCAGCCAGATCAATGAAAAACTGTTTTTT. Translating it yields CASSQINEKLFF.

This clone was picked up one time. The chain recombines TRBV11-3 with TRBJ1-1; D unclear. CDR3 length: 13 residues. From germline, CDR1 is SGHNT and CDR2 YENEEA. Trimming took off 6 bases at V and 0 bases at J, with 8 bases between the two ends. The chain's CDR3 is CASSSGMNTEAFF. The CDR3 DNA follows: TGTGCCAGCAGTTCAGGAATGAACACTGAAGCTTTCTTT.

The rearrangement links TRBV30 to TRBJ1-1, with TRBD1 matching 11 bases. J lost 8 bases, V lost 8 bases, and 7 bases had no gene match. There are 12 residues in the CDR3. The germline gives CDR1 GTSNPN, CDR2 SVGIG (reference sequence). The CDR3 bases are TGTGCCGGCCGGACAGGGGGCGGCGAAGCTTTCTTT. Encoded protein: CAGRTGGGEAFF.

This rearrangement joins TRBV6-2 or TRBV6-3 to TRBJ1-6; the D is unclear. CDR3 length: 18 amino acids. V was cut by 5 bases and J by 9 bases, with 26 bases left in between. The germline V gene encodes CDR1 MNHEY and CDR2 SVGEGT. In nucleotides, the CDR3 is TGTGCCAGCAGTCATTCCGGCTCGGGAGCTGCCGACCTTTCACCCCTCCACTTT. As protein: CASSHSGSGAADLSPLHF.

The gene calls are TRBV7-3 and TRBJ2-3; 7 nucleotides align to TRBD2. The trim removed 7 bases at V and 3 bases at J, leaving 4 bases unmatched. This CDR3 has 13 residues. Germline V gene sequence: CDR1 SGHTA, CDR2 FQGTGA. The CDR3 here is CASKLAPTDTQYF. CDR3 nucleotides: TGTGCCAGCAAACTAGCGCCTACAGATACGCAGTATTTT.

CDR3 DNA: TGTGCCAGCAGCGGGGGACAGCGTAATGAAAAACTGTTTTTT. Protein: CASSGGQRNEKLFF. This sequence joins TRBV7-9 and TRBJ1-4, with TRBD1 identical over 7 bases. V lost 5 bases, J lost 4 bases, and 4 bases stayed unmatched. The germline gives CDR1 SEHNR, CDR2 FQNEAQ (reference sequence). This CDR3 is built from 14 residues.

The gene calls are TRBV6-1 and TRBJ1-4; tentatively, D is TRBD1 (6 bases). This CDR3 has 15 amino acids. Trimming took off 2 bases at V and 7 bases at J, with 14 bases between the two ends. The germline V gene encodes CDR1 MNHNS and CDR2 SASEGT. DNA of the CDR3: TGTGCCAGCAGTGAAAACAGGGTACTCTCTGAAAAACTGTTTTTT. Amino acids: CASSENRVLSEKLFF.

The chain uses TRBV5-1 and TRBJ2-7, with 9 bases fitting TRBD1. CDR3 length: 15 amino acids. CDR1 is SGHRS and CDR2 is YFSETQ in the germline V gene. V gave up 4 bases and J gave up 3 bases; unmatched junction bases: 8. CDR3 loop: CASSRGQGSIYEQYF. The CDR3 coding sequence is TGCGCCAGCAGCCGGGGACAGGGAAGTATCTACGAGCAGTACTTC.

This chain connects TRBV29-1 to TRBJ1-5; perhaps TRBD1 as D (5 bases). Trimming removed 4 bases at V and 1 base at J, with 8 bases between. Germline values: CDR1 SQVTM, CDR2 ANQGSEA. The CDR3 is made up of 13 amino acids. This CDR3 is CSVAGLSNQPQHF. DNA of the CDR3: TGCAGCGTTGCAGGGTTGAGCAATCAGCCCCAGCATTTT. Filled out from reference TRBV29-1 and TRBJ1-5, the complete variable domain reads SAVISQKPSRDICQRGTSLTIQCQVDSQVTMMFWYRQQPGQSLTLIATANQGSEATYESGFVIDKFPISRPNLTFSTLTVSNMSPEDSSIYLCSVAGLSNQPQHFGDGTRLSIL.

The chain is built from TRBV20-1 and TRBJ1-4; D ambiguous. V shed 3 bases and J shed 6 bases, with 8 bases lying between them. This CDR3 has 12 amino acids. Germline values: CDR1 DFQATT, CDR2 SNEGSKA (reference sequence). In DNA form, the CDR3 reads TGCAGTGCTAGTGTCCCGGATGAAAAACTGTTTTTT. Protein: CSASVPDEKLFF.

The chain carries TRBV27 and TRBJ2-5; D is unclear. Trimming took off 6 bases at V and 2 bases at J, with 10 bases between the two ends. Germline loops: CDR1 MNHEY, CDR2 SMNVEV (reference sequence). The CDR3 is 13 residues long. In nucleotides, the CDR3 is TGTGCCAGCAGAGACTGGAATCAAGAGACCCAGTACTTC. It specifies CASRDWNQETQYF.

The rearrangement links TRBV6-5 to TRBJ1-3; D unclear. The germline V gene encodes CDR1 MNHEY and CDR2 SVGAGI. V lost 10 bases and J 0 bases, leaving 13 bases between the germline ends. This CDR3 has 14 residues. The CDR3, as DNA: TGTGCCACCCAGGTGACGGACTCTGGAAACACCATATATTTT. As protein: CATQVTDSGNTIYF.

The count of this clone is one. The V and J genes are TRBV9 and TRBJ2-2; 7 bases match TRBD1. Trimming took 4 bases from V and 7 from J; bases not matched to a gene: 13. From germline, CDR1 is SGDLS and CDR2 YYNGEE. CDR3 length: 16 residues. CDR3 sequence: CASSTGTDIQGGELFF. In DNA form, the CDR3 reads TGTGCCAGCAGCACCGGGACAGACATACAGGGCGGGGAGCTGTTTTTT.

The DNA for the CDR3 is TGCGCCAGCAGCCAAGTAAACCTAGGGTTTTCCGAGGGTGAAGCTTTCTTT. Protein: CASSQVNLGFSEGEAFF. The V and J genes are TRBV4-1 and TRBJ1-1; no definite D call. V was shortened by 1 base and J by 7 bases, with 22 bases between the two germline ends. This CDR3 comprises 17 residues. CDR1 and CDR2 (germline): MGHRA, YSYEKL.

The chain is built from TRBV5-1 and TRBJ1-1; D unresolved. CDR3 length: 13 amino acids. The V gene's germline CDR1 is SGHRS and CDR2 YFSETQ. V lost 4 bases, J lost 3 bases, and 10 bases lay in between. The CDR3 region is CASSLNRYTEAFF. CDR3 nucleotides: TGCGCCAGCAGCCTAAACCGCTACACTGAAGCTTTCTTT.

The chain uses TRBV7-2 and TRBJ2-2, with D uncertain. Trimming shortened V by 0 bases and J by 9 bases, and 5 bases separated the two germline ends. CDR3 length equals 12 residues. Germline-derived CDR1 and CDR2 are SGHTA and FQGNSA. The CDR3 here is CASSLAPWELFF. The DNA for the CDR3 is TGTGCCAGCAGCTTAGCCCCATGGGAGCTGTTTTTT.

V gene TRBV15 combines with J gene TRBJ2-7; D remains ambiguous. Deletions cut 0 bases from V and 1 base from J, with 13 bases between. CDR1 is LNHNV and CDR2 is YYDKDF in the germline V gene (reference sequence). The CDR3 consists of 16 residues. CDR3 region: CATSRDANVGSYEQYF. CDR3 DNA sequence: TGTGCCACCAGCAGAGACGCTAACGTCGGTTCCTACGAGCAGTACTTC.

The chain uses TRBV9 and TRBJ2-3; D gene unclear. The V end lost 4 bases, the J end lost 0 bases, and 12 bases lay between the germline ends. Germline V lookup: CDR1 SGDLS, CDR2 YYNGEE. The CDR3 sequence is 15 residues long. The CDR3 is CASSSNPTSTDTQYF. CDR3 nucleotides: TGTGCCAGCAGCTCGAACCCCACTAGCACAGATACGCAGTATTTT. The whole variable domain, remainder taken from reference TRBV9 and TRBJ2-3, is DSGVTQTPKHLITATGQRVTLRCSPRSGDLSVYWYQQSLDQGLQFLIQYYNGEERAKGNILERFSAQQFPDLHSELNLSSLELGDSALYFCASSSNPTSTDTQYFGPGTRLTVL.

The genes are TRBV27 and TRBJ1-2; tentative D call: TRBD1 (5 bases). From germline, CDR1 is MNHEY and CDR2 SMNVEV (reference sequence). The CDR3 contains 14 residues. The V gene lost 6 bases and the J gene lost 2 bases, with 13 bases spanning the gap. CDR3: CASSWGGGNYGYTF. CDR3 in DNA: TGTGCCAGCAGCTGGGGGGGTGGGAACTATGGCTACACCTTC.